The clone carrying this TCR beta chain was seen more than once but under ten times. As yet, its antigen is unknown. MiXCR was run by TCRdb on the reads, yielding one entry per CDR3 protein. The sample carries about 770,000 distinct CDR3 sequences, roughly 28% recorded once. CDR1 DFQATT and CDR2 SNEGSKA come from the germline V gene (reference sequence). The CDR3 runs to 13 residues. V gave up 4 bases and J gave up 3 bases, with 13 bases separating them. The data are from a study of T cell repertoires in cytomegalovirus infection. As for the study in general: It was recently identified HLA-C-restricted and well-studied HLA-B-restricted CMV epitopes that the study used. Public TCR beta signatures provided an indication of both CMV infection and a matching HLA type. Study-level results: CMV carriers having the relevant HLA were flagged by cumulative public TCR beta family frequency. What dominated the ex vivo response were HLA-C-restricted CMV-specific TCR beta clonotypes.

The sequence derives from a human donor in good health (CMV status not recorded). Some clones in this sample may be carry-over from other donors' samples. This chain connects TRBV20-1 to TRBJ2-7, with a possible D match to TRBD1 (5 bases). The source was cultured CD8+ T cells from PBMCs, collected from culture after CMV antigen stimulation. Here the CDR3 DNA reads TGCAGTGCTACCAACTCACAGGTCTACGAGCAGTACGTC. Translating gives CSATNSQVYEQYV.